The TCR beta chain under discussion was sequenced for a study of T-cell reconstitution after alpha-beta-depleted transplantation in children. Molecular barcoding with unique molecular identifiers was used for the TCRbeta library. MiXCR was run by TCRdb on the PCR reads, yielding one entry per CDR3 protein. The sample holds 600,000 to 700,000 distinct CDR3 sequences; around 16% are singletons and the top ten take 0.9% to 1.2%. Germline V gene data show CDR1 as LNHNV and CDR2 as YYDKDF (reference sequence). Trimming stripped 1 base from V and 3 bases from J, with 0 bases between. This CDR3 is 12 amino acids long.

The source is a human donor who donated a stem cell graft to a child with acute myeloid leukemia. The sample consisted of PBMCs from the stem cell graft donor, taken from the stem cell graft. V gene TRBV15 combines with J gene TRBJ1-4; D uncertain. The CDR3: CATSRANEKLFF. CDR3 DNA: TGTGCCACCAGCAGAGCTAATGAAAAACTGTTTTTT. Using reference TRBV15 and TRBJ1-4 for the parts outside the CDR3, the full variable domain is DAMVIQNPRYQVTQFGKPVTLSCSQTLNHNVMYWYQQKSSQAPKLLFHYYDKDFNNEADTPDNFQSRRPNTSFCFLDIRSPGLGDTAMYLCATSRANEKLFFGSGTQLSVL.